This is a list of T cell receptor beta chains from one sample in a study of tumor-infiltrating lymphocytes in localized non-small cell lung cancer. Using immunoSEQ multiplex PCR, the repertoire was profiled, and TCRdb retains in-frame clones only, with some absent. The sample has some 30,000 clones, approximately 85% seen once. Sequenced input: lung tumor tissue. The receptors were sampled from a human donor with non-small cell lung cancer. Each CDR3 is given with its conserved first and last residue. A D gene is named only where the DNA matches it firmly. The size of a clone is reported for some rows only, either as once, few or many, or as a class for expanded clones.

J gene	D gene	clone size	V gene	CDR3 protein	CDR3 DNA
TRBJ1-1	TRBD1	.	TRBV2	CASNLQGYTEAFF	TGTGCCAGCAACTTACAGGGGTACACTGAAGCTTTCTTT
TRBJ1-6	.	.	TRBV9	CASSVGDVAPLHF	TGTGCCAGCAGCGTAGGGGACGTCGCACCCCTCCACTTT
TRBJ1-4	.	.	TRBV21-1	CASRGTAGDNEKLFF	TGTGCCAGCAGGGGTACTGCAGGGGATAATGAAAAACTGTTTTTT
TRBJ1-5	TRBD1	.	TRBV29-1	CSVRTGARNQPQHF	TGCAGCGTGAGGACAGGGGCTAGGAATCAGCCCCAGCATTTT
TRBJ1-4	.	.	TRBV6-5	CASSRTVATNEKLFF	TGTGCCAGCAGTAGGACAGTTGCAACTAATGAAAAACTGTTTTTT
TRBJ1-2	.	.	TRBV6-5	CASYSGGVNYGYTF	TGTGCCAGCTACTCCGGGGGGGTCAACTATGGCTACACCTTC
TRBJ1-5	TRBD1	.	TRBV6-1	CASREQTGGGQPQHF	TGTGCCAGCAGGGAACAAACAGGGGGTGGACAGCCCCAGCATTTT
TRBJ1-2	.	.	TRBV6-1	CAISWGSATYGYTF	TGTGCCATCTCCTGGGGCAGTGCGACCTATGGCTACACCTTC
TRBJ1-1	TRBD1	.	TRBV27	CASSPRDRASEAFF	TGTGCCAGCAGTCCGCGGGACAGGGCTAGTGAAGCTTTCTTT
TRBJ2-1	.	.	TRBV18	CASSPPAAAHEQFF	TGTGCCAGCTCACCACCGGCAGCTGCCCATGAGCAGTTCTTC
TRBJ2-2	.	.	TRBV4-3	CASSQEVAGSTGELFF	TGCGCCAGCAGCCAAGAGGTGGCAGGGTCCACCGGGGAGCTGTTTTTT
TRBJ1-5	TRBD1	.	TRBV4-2	CASSQDSQGANQPQHF	TGTGCCAGCAGCCAAGATTCCCAGGGGGCGAATCAGCCCCAGCATTTT
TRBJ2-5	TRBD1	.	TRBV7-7	CASSPPSRTGTQYF	TGTGCTAGCAGCCCGCCTTCGAGGACAGGGACCCAGTACTTC
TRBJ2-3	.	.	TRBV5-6	CASSLADSTQYF	TGTGCCAGCAGCTTGGCAGATTCTACGCAGTATTTT
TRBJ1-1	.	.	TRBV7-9	CASSLGQRNTEAFF	TGTGCCAGCAGCTTAGGGCAGAGGAACACTGAAGCTTTCTTT
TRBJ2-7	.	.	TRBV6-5	CASSPTGSYEQYF	TGTGCCAGCAGTCCCACAGGGTCCTACGAGCAGTACTTC
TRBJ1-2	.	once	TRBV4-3	CASSQIGPSYGYTF	TGCGCCAGCAGCCAAATAGGCCCGAGCTATGGCTACACCTTC
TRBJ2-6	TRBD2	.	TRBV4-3	CASSQDLGTSAGWSGANVLTF	TGCGCCAGCAGCCAAGATCTGGGGACTAGCGCTGGGTGGTCTGGGGCCAACGTCCTGACTTTC